This T cell receptor (beta chain) was recovered during a study of regulatory and conventional T cells in RAG deficiency. Only in-frame clones appear in the TCRdb table, and some are missing; sequencing was by immunoSEQ multiplex PCR. The sample contains more than 40,000 clones, approximately 90% of which appear only once. The sorted conventional CD4+ T cells were CD25-low and CD127-high, with genomic DNA sequenced. In addition, the sample was reused for a study of regulatory T cells. Per that paper: Primers: 52 TRBV forward and 13 TRBJ reverse.

This receptor was obtained from a human donor in good health. Sequenced: CD4+ effector T cells sorted from blood.

The CDR3 nucleotides read TGTGCCAGCAGCGTAGCTCCCCACGGGAGCGGTGAGACCCAGTACTTC. It codes for CASSVAPHGSGETQYF. The chain carries TRBV9 and TRBJ2-5, with D maybe TRBD2 (6 bases). Between the trimmed V and J ends, which lost 0 bases and 5 bases, there was a span of 17 bases. Germline CDR1 SGDLS, CDR2 YYNGEE. The CDR3 contains 16 residues.